These 14 T cell receptor beta chains originate from one sample sequenced in a study of blood T cell repertoires in COVID-19. Here immunoSEQ multiplex PCR was the method, and the copy in TCRdb shows in-frame clones only, minus some. This table has approximately 290,000 clones, about 85% appearing once. The source material was peripheral blood. The origin of the receptors is a human donor with COVID-19, enrolled during active disease. The donor label of this sample is uncertain.

V usage is TRBV11-3 and J usage is TRBJ2-1, with D maybe TRBD1 (6 bases). The V gene's germline CDR1 is SGHNT and CDR2 YENEEA. CDR3 size: 15 residues. V shed 1 base and J shed 10 bases, with 17 bases lying between them. CDR3 nucleotide sequence: TGTGCCAGCAGCTTAGGCCCCAACAGGGCCCAGGAGCAGTTCTTC. Translating gives CASSLGPNRAQEQFF. The full variable domain, with the rest looked up from reference TRBV11-3 and TRBJ2-1, is EAGVVQSPRYKIIEKKQPVAFWCNPISGHNTLYWYLQNLGQGPELLIRYENEEAVDDSQLPKDRFSAERLKGVDSTLKIQPAELGDSAVYLCASSLGPNRAQEQFFGPGTRLTVL.

The chain employs TRBV9 and TRBJ2-7, with 8 positions matching TRBD1. Germline V gene lookup returns CDR1 SGDLS and CDR2 YYNGEE. Trimming at V came to 4 bases and at J to 3 bases, leaving 6 bases not matched to a gene. This CDR3 is 14 amino acids long. CDR3 in amino acids: CASSPGQGNYEQYF. In nucleotides, the CDR3 is TGTGCCAGCAGCCCTGGACAGGGAAACTACGAGCAGTACTTC.

This clone appeared a single time. This chain uses TRBV28 with TRBJ2-7; 7 bases are shared with TRBD2. Germline CDR1 MDHEN, CDR2 SYDVKM. The CDR3 is 14 amino acids. With V trimmed by 8 bases and J by 0 bases, 7 bases remained unmatched. The CDR3 DNA reads as TGTGCCAGCCAAGCGGGACCCCTCTCCTACGAGCAGTACTTC. Its protein is CASQAGPLSYEQYF.

V usage is TRBV18 and J usage is TRBJ2-7; 9 bases are shared with TRBD1. Germline lookup yields CDR1 KGHSH and CDR2 LQKENI. This CDR3 has 14 amino acids. The V segment lost 2 bases and the J segment 7 bases; nucleotides outside the gene matches: 6. The DNA of the CDR3 is TGTGCCAGCTCACCAACAGGGGGCTCAGGGGAGCAGTACTTC. Its translation: CASSPTGGSGEQYF.

With regard to this clone: Other DNA sequences from this sample encode an identical CDR3 as well. The CDR3 DNA is TGTGCCAGCAGCCAAGGGGCTAGCGGGACTCGGGCCCAGTACTTC. Amino acid sequence: CASSQGASGTRAQYF. The chain has TRBV3-1 (or the pseudogene TRBV3-2) and TRBJ2-5; TRBD2 aligns across 9 bases. V lost 1 base to trimming and J lost 9 bases; unmatched junction nucleotides: 9. The CDR3 totals 15 residues. The V gene's germline CDR1 is LGHDT and CDR2 YNNKEL (reference sequence).

This rearrangement joins TRBV30 to TRBJ2-7; D gene unclear. V was trimmed by 5 bases and J by 4 bases, leaving 9 bases between them. From germline, CDR1 is GTSNPN and CDR2 SVGIG (reference sequence). This CDR3 spans 11 amino acids. CDR3 sequence reads: CAWGSSYEQYF. The DNA for the CDR3 is TGTGCCTGGGGAAGCTCGTACGAGCAGTACTTC.

Only one count was recorded for this clone. The genes are TRBV19 and TRBJ1-6; TRBD1 matches 8 bases. V shed 2 bases and J 9 bases; nucleotides not matched to a gene: 9. CDR1 and CDR2 from the germline V gene are LNHDA and SQIVND (reference sequence). This CDR3 has 16 amino acids. CDR3 loop: CASSIMPGGEGSPLHF. As DNA, the CDR3 is TGTGCCAGTAGTATAATGCCAGGGGGCGAAGGTTCACCCCTCCACTTT.

The gene calls are TRBV28 and TRBJ1-6; 8 bases line up with TRBD1. Germline V gene lookup returns CDR1 MDHEN and CDR2 SYDVKM. J gave up 9 bases and V 2 bases, and 6 bases lay outside the gene matches. CDR3 length: 15 residues. The CDR3 sequence is CASSLARQGSSPLHF. The CDR3 DNA is TGTGCCAGCAGTTTAGCGAGACAGGGGAGTTCACCCCTCCACTTT.

This rearrangement joins TRBV29-1 to TRBJ1-1, with 9 positions matching TRBD1. CDR3 size: 13 residues. V dropped 4 bases and J dropped 7; count of bases not matched to a gene: 7. Germline assignment: CDR1 SQVTM and CDR2 ANQGSEA. For the CDR3, the DNA is TGCAGCGTTGGTCCCGGGACAGGGAGTGAAGCTTTCTTT. Encoded protein: CSVGPGTGSEAFF.

This clone has a single count. The chain is built from TRBV30 and TRBJ1-2, with 8 nucleotides matching TRBD1. This CDR3 spans 13 amino acids. Trimming at V came to 5 bases and at J to 8 bases, leaving 10 bases not matched to a gene. Germline V gene lookup returns CDR1 GTSNPN and CDR2 SVGIG (reference sequence). The CDR3 coding sequence is TGTGCCTGGGATGGGGCCAGGGGGCTCGGCTACACCTTC. Protein: CAWDGARGLGYTF.

This sequence joins TRBV2 and TRBJ1-1, with 8 bases lining up with TRBD1. Per germline, CDR1 SNHLY and CDR2 FYNNEI. V lost 4 bases, J lost 10 bases, and 8 bases stayed unmatched. The CDR3 covers 13 residues. The CDR3 sequence: CASSVGQGLGAFF. The CDR3, as DNA: TGTGCCAGCAGTGTCGGACAGGGCCTCGGAGCTTTCTTT. Full variable domain (rest looked up from reference TRBV2 and TRBJ1-1): EPEVTQTPSHQVTQMGQEVILRCVPISNHLYFYWYRQILGQKVEFLVSFYNNEISEKSEIFDDQFSVERPDGSNFTLKIRSTKLEDSAMYFCASSVGQGLGAFFGQGTRLTVV.

The sample holds one count of this clone. This chain connects TRBV5-1 to TRBJ1-1; the D gene is possibly TRBD1 (5 bases). The CDR3 is made up of 15 amino acids. In germline, CDR1 is SGHRS, CDR2 YFSETQ. Trimming took 1 base from V and 1 from J, leaving 11 bases between them. In DNA, the CDR3 is TGCGCCAGCAGCTTGTTGGGGGGATCGAACACTGAAGCTTTCTTT. Translated, it gives CASSLLGGSNTEAFF.

This clone was counted a single time. This CDR3 is CASPSGQATGYEQYF. CDR3 coding DNA: TGTGCCAGCCCTTCCGGACAGGCGACTGGCTACGAGCAGTACTTC. The chain uses TRBV27 and TRBJ2-7; TRBD1 aligns across 7 bases. CDR1 MNHEY and CDR2 SMNVEV come from the germline V gene (reference sequence). With V trimmed by 8 bases and J by 3 bases, 13 bases remained unmatched. CDR3 length: 15 amino acids.

The chain recombines TRBV28 with TRBJ1-5; TRBD1 agrees at 8 bases. Unmatched junction bases numbered 3, after V lost 5 bases and J lost 6 bases. The CDR3 contains 13 residues. Germline-derived CDR1 and CDR2 are MDHEN and SYDVKM. CDR3 DNA sequence: TGTGCCAGCAGTACAGGGGGAATTCAGCCCCAGCATTTT. Protein: CASSTGGIQPQHF.